This passage covers 22 T cell receptor beta chains from one sample sequenced in a study of blood T cell repertoires in COVID-19. The data were produced by immunoSEQ multiplex PCR, yet TCRdb's version contains in-frame clones alone and is incomplete. Of a few hundred thousand clones listed, about 86% are singletons. The sequenced material came from PBMCs or T cells enriched from blood (not recorded which). Receptors originate from a woman between 40 and 55 years old with acute COVID-19.

The chain couples TRBV3-1 (or the pseudogene TRBV3-2) to TRBJ2-7; 14 positions match TRBD2. CDR1 and CDR2 (germline): LGHDT, YNNKEL (reference sequence). V lost 1 base and J lost 7; bases outside the gene matches: 6. The CDR3 is 16 residues long. CDR3 protein: CASSQARLAGGREQYF. The CDR3 nucleotides read TGTGCCAGCAGCCAAGCGCGACTAGCGGGAGGGAGGGAGCAGTACTTC.

The chain is built from TRBV5-1 and TRBJ2-3; TRBD1 is a possible D gene (6 bases). V was cut by 4 bases and J by 1 base, with 10 bases left in between. The CDR3 has 14 residues. Germline loops: CDR1 SGHRS, CDR2 YFSETQ. The CDR3 reads CASSPRQGTDTQYF. CDR3 nucleotide sequence: TGCGCCAGCAGCCCCAGACAGGGCACAGATACGCAGTATTTT.

The genes are TRBV30 and TRBJ2-5; 10 positions match TRBD2. CDR3 length: 14 amino acids. Germline lookup yields CDR1 GTSNPN and CDR2 SVGIG (reference sequence). V lost 1 base and J lost 6; bases outside the gene matches: 5. The CDR3 sequence: CAWSGSSGRQTQYF. The CDR3 DNA reads TGTGCCTGGAGTGGGTCTAGCGGGAGACAGACCCAGTACTTC.

This clone was picked up one time. The genes are TRBV7-3 and TRBJ2-2; 7 nucleotides match TRBD1. Germline CDR1 SGHTA, CDR2 FQGTGA. The V gene end was trimmed by 6 bases and the J gene end by 0 bases; junction bases not matched to a gene: 13. This CDR3 region has 18 residues. DNA of the CDR3: TGTGCCAGCAGTCAACCCAGGGGGATTCTTCCGAACACCGGGGAGCTGTTTTTT. This sequence encodes CASSQPRGILPNTGELFF. The whole variable domain, filled in from reference TRBV7-3 and TRBJ2-2, reads GAGVSQTPSNKVTEKGKYVELRCDPISGHTALYWYRQSLGQGPEFLIYFQGTGAADDSGLPNDRFFAVRPEGSVSTLKIQRTERGDSAVYLCASSQPRGILPNTGELFFGEGSRLTVL.

V is TRBV7-6 and J is TRBJ1-4; D perhaps matches TRBD1 (6 bases). The CDR3 is 17 amino acids. The V and J ends lost 2 bases and 4 bases respectively, with 17 bases between them. The germline CDR1 and CDR2 sequences are SGHVS and FNYEAQ. CDR3 nucleotide sequence: TGTGCCAGCAGCTTATTCTCGATCGGACAGATTAATGAAAAACTGTTTTTT. This codes for CASSLFSIGQINEKLFF.

The chain combines TRBV5-4 with TRBJ1-4, with 10 bases matching TRBD1. This CDR3 comprises 15 residues. Germline lookup yields CDR1 SGHNT and CDR2 YYREEE (reference sequence). V trimming: 4 bases; J trimming: 7 bases; junction bases outside the gene matches: 7. CDR3 amino acids: CASSPPGQGREKLFF. CDR3 coding DNA: TGTGCCAGCAGCCCCCCGGGACAGGGGCGTGAAAAACTGTTTTTT.

The chain joins TRBV7-3 to TRBJ2-3; D might be TRBD2 (6 bases). Germline CDR1 is SGHTA and CDR2 is FQGTGA. The germline V and J ends were trimmed by 2 bases and 6 bases, with 21 bases remaining between them. The CDR3 sequence is 17 residues long. The CDR3 here is CASSLSQPGLSPDTQYF. CDR3 DNA sequence: TGTGCCAGCAGCTTATCACAACCCGGACTATCCCCCGATACGCAGTATTTT.

The genes are TRBV6-2 or TRBV6-3 and TRBJ1-1; a possible D gene is TRBD1 (5 bases). In germline, CDR1 is MNHEY, CDR2 SVGEGT. The ends were cut back, 2 bases at V and 7 bases at J, with 14 bases in the middle. The CDR3 is 14 residues long. DNA of the CDR3: TGTGCCAGCAGTTACCTCGGGGGAGGTAATGAAGCTTTCTTT. Translating it yields CASSYLGGGNEAFF.

This clone has more than one count but fewer than ten. The chain links TRBV19 to TRBJ1-2, with 12 nucleotides matching TRBD1. The length of the CDR3 is 16 residues. Germline V gives CDR1 LNHDA, CDR2 SQIVND (reference sequence). The V gene end was trimmed by 7 bases and the J gene end by 1 base; junction bases not matched to a gene: 7. The CDR3 coding sequence is TGTGCCAGTACCCCGGGACAGGGGGCGCTTAACTATGGCTACACCTTC. It yields the protein CASTPGQGALNYGYTF.

This clone was counted between two and nine times. The V gene is TRBV18, the J gene TRBJ1-2; D unresolved. Per the germline V gene, CDR1 is KGHSH and CDR2 is LQKENI. Trimming stripped 1 base from V and 8 bases from J, with 11 bases between. The CDR3 sequence is 13 residues long. The CDR3: CASSPLVSEGYTF. CDR3 DNA: TGTGCCAGCTCACCACTGGTGAGCGAAGGCTACACCTTC.

The chain is built from TRBV6-1 and TRBJ2-1, with D possibly TRBD2 on 6 matching bases. CDR3 length: 17 amino acids. CDR1 is MNHNS, CDR2 SASEGT, per germline. Trimming stripped 3 bases from V and 6 bases from J, with 21 bases between. CDR3 amino acids: CASSDRPGTPKRNEQFF. CDR3 coding DNA: TGTGCCAGCAGTGATCGACCCGGGACTCCGAAACGCAATGAGCAGTTCTTC.

V gene TRBV7-5 combines with J gene TRBJ2-7; the D call of TRBD1 is as the table states it, not checked on the DNA. TRBV7-5 is labeled a pseudogene. The CDR3 totals 12 residues. CDR3 sequence reads: CVSRDREYEQYF. CDR3 coding DNA: TGTGTCAGCCGGGACAGGGAGTACGAGCAGTACTTC.

This clone was seen a single time. The chain recombines TRBV7-8 with TRBJ2-1; 9 positions match TRBD2. The CDR3 sequence is 17 residues long. The junction had 15 bases not matched to a gene; V was cut back by 5 bases and J by 7 bases. The germline V gene encodes CDR1 SGHVS and CDR2 FQNEAQ. The CDR3, as DNA: TGTGCCAGCAGCCCGCCCGCCGGCGGGAGGGCCCTAAATGAGCAGTTCTTC. It is translated as CASSPPAGGRALNEQFF.

CDR3 sequence: CASSKALSGRNEQFF. The DNA of the CDR3 is TGTGCCAGCAGCAAAGCGCTTAGCGGGAGGAATGAGCAGTTCTTC. The chain uses TRBV21-1 and TRBJ2-1; TRBD2 is the table's D call and was not checked against the DNA. TRBV21-1 is marked as a pseudogene. The CDR3 totals 15 residues.

V gene TRBV28 combines with J gene TRBJ1-3, with D perhaps matching TRBD1 (6 bases). There are 15 residues in the CDR3. Trimming cost V 6 bases and J 2 bases, with 14 bases left between them. CDR1 and CDR2 from the germline V gene are MDHEN and SYDVKM. In DNA, the CDR3 is TGTGCCAGCAGCGAAGGACAGAGGCCTGGAAACACCATATATTTT. Translating gives CASSEGQRPGNTIYF.

As for this clone: Additional DNA sequences in this sample encode the identical CDR3. The V and J genes are TRBV12-3 or TRBV12-4 and TRBJ1-1, with TRBD1 as a possible D gene (5 bases). Trimming pared 4 bases from V and 2 bases from J, leaving 8 bases between. This CDR3 comprises 13 residues. The CDR3 coding sequence is TGTGCCAGCAGTTCGACAGTAAACACTGAAGCTTTCTTT. It yields the protein CASSSTVNTEAFF.

This clone has a single count. This rearrangement joins TRBV7-2 to TRBJ2-7; D is ambiguous. The germline V and J ends were trimmed by 5 bases and 0 bases, with 5 bases remaining between them. The CDR3 spans 12 residues. Germline V gives CDR1 SGHTA, CDR2 FQGNSA. CDR3 in amino acids: CASSRSSYEQYF. The DNA for the CDR3 is TGTGCCAGCAGCCGTAGCTCCTACGAGCAGTACTTC.

The chain is built from TRBV19 and TRBJ2-7; D might be TRBD2 (5 bases). V dropped 6 bases and J dropped 5 bases, with 14 bases sitting between them. Germline V gives CDR1 LNHDA, CDR2 SQIVND (reference sequence). The CDR3 is made up of 13 amino acids. Here the CDR3 DNA reads TGTGCCAGTAGAGAACTAGGGCGGGACGAGCAGTACTTC. This sequence encodes CASRELGRDEQYF.

In its sample, this clone was seen a few times. The rearrangement uses TRBV2 and TRBJ2-7; 7 nucleotides line up with TRBD2. Germline CDR1 SNHLY, CDR2 FYNNEI. This CDR3 has 18 residues. The trim removed 7 bases at V and 0 bases at J, leaving 18 bases unmatched. The CDR3 spells CASTVPGAGAPRSYEQYF. The CDR3 coding sequence is TGTGCCAGCACCGTACCCGGTGCGGGAGCGCCACGCTCCTACGAGCAGTACTTC. Full variable domain (remainder filled in from reference TRBV2 and TRBJ2-7): EPEVTQTPSHQVTQMGQEVILRCVPISNHLYFYWYRQILGQKVEFLVSFYNNEISEKSEIFDDQFSVERPDGSNFTLKIRSTKLEDSAMYFCASTVPGAGAPRSYEQYFGPGTRLTVT.

The chain couples TRBV5-1 to TRBJ2-3; 8 nucleotides match TRBD1. From germline, CDR1 is SGHRS and CDR2 YFSETQ. The CDR3 sequence is 14 residues long. V shed 8 bases, J shed 4 bases, and the junction held 9 bases outside the gene matches. The CDR3 is CASRQGRGPDTQYF. Here the CDR3 DNA reads TGCGCCAGTAGACAGGGGCGAGGCCCAGATACGCAGTATTTT.

The genes are TRBV5-1 and TRBJ2-7, with D unresolved. Germline V gene sequence: CDR1 SGHRS, CDR2 YFSETQ. This CDR3 comprises 14 residues. The V gene lost 0 bases and the J gene lost 0 bases, with 7 bases spanning the gap. The CDR3 bases are TGCGCCAGCAGCTTGGACAGCCTCTCCTACGAGCAGTACTTC. Protein: CASSLDSLSYEQYF.

The V gene is TRBV5-1, the J gene TRBJ2-7; D is perhaps TRBD2 (5 bases). CDR3 length equals 14 residues. Trimming cost V 2 bases and J 2 bases, with 11 bases left between them. Germline V gene lookup returns CDR1 SGHRS and CDR2 YFSETQ. This CDR3 reads CASSFSDGAYEQYF. The DNA for the CDR3 is TGCGCCAGCAGCTTTTCGGACGGGGCCTACGAGCAGTACTTC.